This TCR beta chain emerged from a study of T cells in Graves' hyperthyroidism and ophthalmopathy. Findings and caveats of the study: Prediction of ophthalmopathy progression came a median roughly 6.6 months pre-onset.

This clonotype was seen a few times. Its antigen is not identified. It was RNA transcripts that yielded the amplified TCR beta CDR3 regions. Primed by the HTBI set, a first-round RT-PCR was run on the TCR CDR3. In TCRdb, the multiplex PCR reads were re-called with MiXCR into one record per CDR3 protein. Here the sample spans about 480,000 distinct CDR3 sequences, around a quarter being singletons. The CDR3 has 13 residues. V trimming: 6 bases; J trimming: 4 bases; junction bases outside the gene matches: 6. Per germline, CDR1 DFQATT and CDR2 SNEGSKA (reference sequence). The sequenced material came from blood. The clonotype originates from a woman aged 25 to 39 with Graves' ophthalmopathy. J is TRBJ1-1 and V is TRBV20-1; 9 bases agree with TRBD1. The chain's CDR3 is CSAGTGRITEAFF. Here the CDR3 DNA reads TGCAGTGCCGGGACAGGGAGGATCACTGAAGCTTTCTTT.